These 9 T cell receptor beta chains were all obtained from the same sample, sequenced in a study of cytomegalovirus exposure and HLA in healthy donors. Researchers ran the PCR with 60 Vbeta and 13 Jbeta primers. Only in-frame clones appear in the TCRdb table, and some are missing; sequencing was by immunoSEQ multiplex PCR. This sample's table has about 88,000 clones. Input material: PBMCs. These receptors came from a girl aged 10 to 17 in good health and CMV-seropositive.

The CDR3 bases are TGTGCCAGCAGCTTGGGGGGTGGGGACAAGTATGGCTACACCTTC. Its protein product is CASSLGGGDKYGYTF. The V call is TRBV5-4, the J call TRBJ1-2, with D possibly TRBD1 on 6 matching bases. The V gene's germline CDR1 is SGHNT and CDR2 YYREEE (reference sequence). Trimming took off 0 bases at V and 5 bases at J, with 14 bases between the two ends. CDR3 length: 15 residues.

The gene calls are TRBV6-6 and TRBJ2-1, with 7 bases matching TRBD2. Looked up from germline, CDR1 is MNHNY and CDR2 is SVGAGI (reference sequence). The J segment lost 0 bases and the V segment lost 2 bases, leaving 4 bases of the junction unmatched. The CDR3 is 16 residues long. The CDR3 region is CASSYIGGVSYNEQFF. As DNA, the CDR3 is TGTGCCAGCAGTTACATTGGGGGGGTCTCCTACAATGAGCAGTTCTTC.

The CDR3 sequence is CSVVTSYEQYF. CDR3 DNA: TGCAGCGTAGTCACATCCTACGAGCAGTACTTC. J is TRBJ2-7 and V is TRBV29-1; D not certain. The V end was cut by 6 bases, the J end by 1 base, with 7 bases between. CDR1 is SQVTM and CDR2 is ANQGSEA in the germline V gene. This CDR3 comprises 11 residues.

V gene TRBV5-1 combines with J gene TRBJ2-7, with a weak D call TRBD2 (5 bases). CDR1 SGHRS and CDR2 YFSETQ come from the germline V gene. The CDR3 is made up of 14 amino acids. Trimming took 4 bases from V and 2 from J, leaving 13 bases between them. The CDR3, as DNA: TGCGCCAGCAGCCCTGGACTGCCTCCCTACGAGCAGTACTTC. Its translation is CASSPGLPPYEQYF.

Here the CDR3 DNA reads TGTGCCAGCAGCCAGGGTCCGGGACAGGGGGCCAGAGATACGCAGTATTTT. This gives the protein CASSQGPGQGARDTQYF. J is TRBJ2-3 and V is TRBV4-2; 12 positions agree with TRBD1. Germline CDR1 LGHNA, CDR2 YNFKEQ. This CDR3 is 17 amino acids long. V shed 3 bases and J 5 bases; nucleotides not matched to a gene: 9.

The CDR3 DNA reads as TGCGCCAGCAGCCAAGATCTCGGAGGGAACACTGAAGCTTTCTTT. Residues: CASSQDLGGNTEAFF. The V and J genes are TRBV4-3 and TRBJ1-1, with D hard to call. CDR1 LGHNA and CDR2 YSLEER come from the germline V gene. The V end lost 0 bases, the J end lost 1 base, and 9 bases lay between the germline ends. This CDR3 region has 15 residues.

CDR3 DNA: TGTGCCAGCAGCTTAAAGGGGTTCACTGAAGCTTTCTTT. Translated: CASSLKGFTEAFF. The chain couples TRBV13 to TRBJ1-1; D is perhaps TRBD1 (5 bases). The CDR3 spans 13 residues. V shed 2 bases and J shed 4 bases, with 8 bases lying between them. Per the germline V gene, CDR1 is PRHDT and CDR2 is FYEKMQ (reference sequence).

This chain joins TRBV6-5 and TRBJ1-5; no definite D call. The CDR3 consists of 15 residues. V gave up 6 bases and J gave up 0 bases, with 12 bases separating them. The V gene's germline CDR1 is MNHEY and CDR2 SVGAGI. CDR3: CASRAGLYSNQPQHF. Here the CDR3 DNA reads TGTGCCAGCAGGGCAGGCTTATATAGCAATCAGCCCCAGCATTTT.

V is TRBV7-6 and J is TRBJ1-1, with D unclear. Germline loops: CDR1 SGHVS, CDR2 FNYEAQ. Trimming took 4 bases from V and 4 from J, leaving 19 bases between them. The length of the CDR3 is 16 residues. The chain's CDR3 is CASSWHQSSTGTEAFF. DNA for the CDR3: TGTGCCAGCAGCTGGCACCAATCATCGACGGGCACTGAAGCTTTCTTT.